The 25 T cell receptor beta chains below were found in one sample sequenced in a study of blood T cell repertoires in COVID-19. Repertoires were generated with immunoSEQ multiplex PCR, while TCRdb's copy carries only in-frame clones and drops some. The table has about 130,000 clones, about four fifths seen once. The sample taken for sequencing was PBMCs or T cells enriched from blood (not recorded which). These receptors originate from a man in his forties or fifties who had recovered from COVID-19.

J is TRBJ1-2 and V is TRBV12-3 or TRBV12-4, with 7 bases identical to TRBD1. V shed 8 bases, J shed 7 bases, and the junction held 10 bases outside the gene matches. CDR3 length equals 13 residues. This chain's CDR3 is CASLQDRASGYTF. In nucleotides, the CDR3 is TGTGCCAGCCTTCAAGACAGGGCTTCTGGCTACACCTTC.

The chain joins TRBV7-2 to TRBJ2-3; D is perhaps TRBD2 (6 bases). The CDR3 has 15 residues. V dropped 3 bases and J dropped 1 base, with 11 bases sitting between them. Germline CDR1 and CDR2: SGHTA and FQGNSA. CDR3: CASSFLTGGTDTQYF. The CDR3 DNA reads as TGTGCCAGCAGCTTCTTAACGGGGGGCACAGATACGCAGTATTTT. Using reference TRBV7-2 and TRBJ2-3 for the parts outside the CDR3, the full variable domain is GAGVSQSPSNKVTEKGKDVELRCDPISGHTALYWYRQSLGQGLEFLIYFQGNSAPDKSGLPSDRFSAERTGGSVSTLTIQRTQQEDSAVYLCASSFLTGGTDTQYFGPGTRLTVL.

This clone was detected only once. The gene calls are TRBV5-1 and TRBJ1-1; weak D call: TRBD1 (5 bases). Trimming stripped 2 bases from V and 1 base from J, with 9 bases between. The CDR3 covers 14 residues. CDR1 and CDR2 (germline): SGHRS, YFSETQ. Here the CDR3 reads CASSFTGGNTEAFF. DNA for the CDR3: TGCGCCAGCAGCTTTACGGGGGGGAACACTGAAGCTTTCTTT.

Only one count was recorded for this clone. The chain recombines TRBV10-3 with TRBJ2-1; D is possibly TRBD2 (5 bases). Trimming left V 6 bases short and J 8 bases short, with 11 bases between. Germline V gene sequence: CDR1 ENHRY, CDR2 SYGVKD. CDR3 length: 12 residues. CDR3 sequence (DNA): TGTGCCATCAGCGAGCGGCGGGATGAGCAGTTCTTC. This translates into CAISERRDEQFF.

This clone was observed a single time. This chain joins TRBV6-2 or TRBV6-3 and TRBJ1-2, with a weak D call TRBD1 (5 bases). The CDR3 length is 13 residues. V was pared by 2 bases and J by 7 bases, with 11 bases between. Germline V gives CDR1 MNHEY, CDR2 SVGEGT. The CDR3 coding sequence is TGTGCCAGCAGTTACGACAGAGACAGTGGCTACACCTTC. It is translated as CASSYDRDSGYTF.

The chain joins TRBV6-5 to TRBJ2-7; 8 bases fit TRBD2. Trimming took 5 bases from V and 7 from J; bases not matched to a gene: 10. The CDR3 consists of 14 residues. Per the germline V gene, CDR1 is MNHEY and CDR2 is SVGAGI. The DNA of the CDR3 is TGTGCCAGCAGTCCTCGGGAGGGGCAAGGTGAGCAGTACTTC. Protein: CASSPREGQGEQYF.

The chain has TRBV11-2 and TRBJ1-1; possible D gene TRBD1, 5 bases. In germline, CDR1 is SGHAT, CDR2 FQNNGV. Trimming left V 5 bases short and J 1 base short, with 8 bases between. The CDR3 is 13 residues long. Here the CDR3 DNA reads TGTGCCAGCAGCGTGACAGCGAACACTGAAGCTTTCTTT. Protein product: CASSVTANTEAFF. Filled out from reference TRBV11-2 and TRBJ1-1, the complete variable domain reads EAGVAQSPRYKIIEKRQSVAFWCNPISGHATLYWYQQILGQGPKLLIQFQNNGVVDDSQLPKDRFSAERLKGVDSTLKIQPAKLEDSAVYLCASSVTANTEAFFGQGTRLTVV.

This clone was found once. This chain connects TRBV30 to TRBJ1-2; D is unclear. Germline V gene data show CDR1 as GTSNPN and CDR2 as SVGIG (reference sequence). The CDR3 loop spans 14 amino acids. V gave up 6 bases and J gave up 4 bases, with 18 bases separating them. The CDR3 DNA reads as TGTGCCTGCCGGGGTCTCAGCCTAAGCTATGGCTACACCTTC. It yields the protein CACRGLSLSYGYTF.

This rearrangement joins TRBV7-6 to TRBJ2-5; perhaps TRBD1 as D (6 bases). CDR1 is SGHVS and CDR2 is FNYEAQ in the germline V gene. The V end was cut by 4 bases, the J end by 2 bases, with 8 bases between. This CDR3 region has 13 residues. CDR3: CASSSGQQETQYF. The DNA for the CDR3 is TGTGCCAGCAGCTCGGGACAACAAGAGACCCAGTACTTC.

V usage is TRBV2 and J usage is TRBJ2-7; 8 bases line up with TRBD1. Per germline, CDR1 SNHLY and CDR2 FYNNEI. The ends lost 4 bases at V and 2 bases at J; junction bases unmatched: 16. This CDR3 has 18 amino acids. The CDR3 nucleotides read TGTGCCAGCAGTGTCACCGACCGCCGGGACAGGACCACCTACGAGCAGTACTTC. Protein: CASSVTDRRDRTTYEQYF.

The DNA for the CDR3 is TGTGCCAGCAGTTCGCAGGGGGTCTATGGCTACACCTTC. This codes for CASSSQGVYGYTF. The genes are TRBV28 and TRBJ1-2; 7 positions match TRBD1. V lost 4 bases to trimming and J lost 4 bases; unmatched junction nucleotides: 3. This CDR3 has 13 amino acids. CDR1 is MDHEN and CDR2 is SYDVKM in the germline V gene.

V gene TRBV5-5 combines with J gene TRBJ1-1; D call uncertain. Trimming shortened V by 0 bases and J by 4 bases, and 7 bases separated the two germline ends. CDR1 SGHKS and CDR2 YYEKEE come from the germline V gene (reference sequence). The length of the CDR3 is 13 residues. CDR3 sequence (DNA): TGTGCCAGCAGCTTGGTTCAGGCCACTGAAGCTTTCTTT. Amino acids: CASSLVQATEAFF.

The V and J genes are TRBV5-4 and TRBJ2-3, with D unclear. Germline loops: CDR1 SGHNT, CDR2 YYREEE (reference sequence). The CDR3 totals 16 residues. Trimming pared 1 base from V and 6 bases from J, leaving 18 bases between. CDR3 sequence reads: CASSLRSVLGADTQYF. In DNA, the CDR3 is TGTGCCAGCAGCTTGAGAAGCGTTCTCGGCGCGGATACGCAGTATTTT.

The chain employs TRBV4-3 and TRBJ1-3, with D maybe TRBD1 (5 bases). The length of the CDR3 is 14 residues. V gave up 0 bases and J gave up 7 bases, with 10 bases separating them. The germline V gene has CDR1 LGHNA and CDR2 YSLEER. The CDR3 here is CASSQESKGNTIYF. The DNA for the CDR3 is TGCGCCAGCAGCCAAGAGTCGAAGGGGAACACCATATATTTT.

The rearrangement joins TRBV6-5 to TRBJ1-2; 9 bases are a match to TRBD1. The CDR3 spans 15 residues. Germline lookup yields CDR1 MNHEY and CDR2 SVGAGI. Trimming took 0 bases from V and 4 from J; bases not matched to a gene: 3. DNA for the CDR3: TGTGCCAGCAGTTACTCGACAGGGGGGAGCTATGGCTACACCTTC. Its translation: CASSYSTGGSYGYTF.

This chain links TRBV4-2 with TRBJ1-3, with 9 bases lining up with TRBD1. CDR1 and CDR2 from the germline V gene are LGHNA and YNFKEQ. This CDR3 is 18 amino acids long. V was clipped by 1 base and J by 3 bases; unmatched bases: 10. DNA of the CDR3: TGTGCCAGCAGCCAAGGGGTGGGACAGGGCCCCTTTGGAAACACCATATATTTT. It translates to CASSQGVGQGPFGNTIYF.

The chain carries TRBV5-4 and TRBJ2-5, with D perhaps TRBD2 (7 bases). The CDR3 consists of 15 residues. The germline V gene encodes CDR1 SGHNT and CDR2 YYREEE (reference sequence). Trimming left V 4 bases short and J 5 bases short, with 18 bases between. The CDR3 loop reads CASSGRAGAGETQYF. CDR3 bases: TGTGCCAGCAGCGGTCGGGCGGGGGCAGGGGAGACCCAGTACTTC.

In DNA form, the CDR3 reads TGTGCCAGCAGCTTGATTAGAGGTGGCTACACCTTC. Protein product: CASSLIRGGYTF. The rearrangement uses TRBV28 and TRBJ1-2; no clear D gene. From germline, CDR1 is MDHEN and CDR2 SYDVKM. Trimming cost V 6 bases and J 7 bases, with 12 bases left between them. The CDR3 sequence is 12 residues long.

The chain carries TRBV9 and TRBJ2-7; 8 nucleotides line up with TRBD1. Germline CDR1 reads SGDLS; CDR2 reads YYNGEE. There are 15 residues in the CDR3. Trimming removed 6 bases from V and 5 bases from J; junction bases left unmatched: 13. CDR3 DNA sequence: TGTGCCAGCACCCCCCCCCAGGGGGCAGATCACGAGCAGTACTTC. It translates to CASTPPQGADHEQYF.

The gene calls are TRBV27 and TRBJ2-1; 9 bases line up with TRBD2. CDR1 MNHEY and CDR2 SMNVEV come from the germline V gene (reference sequence). V lost 8 bases and J lost 8; bases outside the gene matches: 13. CDR3 length: 15 amino acids. DNA of the CDR3: TGTGCCAGCTGGGCGGAGCGGGGGGTTGGGGATGAGCAGTTCTTC. It specifies CASWAERGVGDEQFF.

The rearrangement links TRBV7-3 to TRBJ2-7; 9 nucleotides match TRBD2. The ends lost 5 bases at V and 5 bases at J; junction bases unmatched: 10. CDR1 SGHTA and CDR2 FQGTGA come from the germline V gene. The CDR3 sequence is 15 residues long. Here the CDR3 reads CASSRPAGGGNEQYF. CDR3 in DNA: TGTGCCAGCAGCCGTCCAGCGGGGGGAGGTAACGAGCAGTACTTC. Using reference TRBV7-3 and TRBJ2-7 for the parts outside the CDR3, the full variable domain is GAGVSQTPSNKVTEKGKYVELRCDPISGHTALYWYRQSLGQGPEFLIYFQGTGAADDSGLPNDRFFAVRPEGSVSTLKIQRTERGDSAVYLCASSRPAGGGNEQYFGPGTRLTVT.

The V gene is TRBV30, the J gene TRBJ1-3, with D perhaps matching TRBD1 (5 bases). The ends were cut back, 0 bases at V and 2 bases at J, with 11 bases in the middle. The CDR3 is 15 residues long. Germline CDR1 GTSNPN, CDR2 SVGIG (reference sequence). As DNA, the CDR3 is TGTGCCTGGAGTGTAGGCGGGGCACCTGGAAACACCATATATTTT. Translated, it gives CAWSVGGAPGNTIYF.

CDR3 in DNA: TGTGCCACCAGCAGAGAGACAGGGCGTGAGCAGTACTTC. Amino acids: CATSRETGREQYF. The chain uses TRBV15 and TRBJ2-7, with TRBD1 matching 7 bases. V shed 0 bases and J 7 bases; nucleotides not matched to a gene: 3. Germline-derived CDR1 and CDR2 are LNHNV and YYDKDF (reference sequence). This CDR3 comprises 13 residues.

The J gene is TRBJ1-1, the V gene TRBV5-6; no firm D call. CDR3 length: 15 residues. V was cut by 5 bases and J by 1 base, with 15 bases left in between. Germline V CDR1 and CDR2: SGHDT, YYEEEE. CDR3 amino acids: CASRKRPPPNTEAFF. Here the CDR3 DNA reads TGTGCCAGCAGAAAGAGGCCGCCCCCGAACACTGAAGCTTTCTTT.

The gene calls are TRBV4-2 and TRBJ2-7, with 8 bases aligning to TRBD1. Per the germline V gene, CDR1 is LGHNA and CDR2 is YNFKEQ. Losses at the gene ends were 3 bases for V and 0 bases for J; bases not matched to a gene: 4. The CDR3 length is 15 residues. The DNA for the CDR3 is TGTGCCAGCAGCCACGGACAGGGCGTCTCCTACGAGCAGTACTTC. It yields the protein CASSHGQGVSYEQYF.